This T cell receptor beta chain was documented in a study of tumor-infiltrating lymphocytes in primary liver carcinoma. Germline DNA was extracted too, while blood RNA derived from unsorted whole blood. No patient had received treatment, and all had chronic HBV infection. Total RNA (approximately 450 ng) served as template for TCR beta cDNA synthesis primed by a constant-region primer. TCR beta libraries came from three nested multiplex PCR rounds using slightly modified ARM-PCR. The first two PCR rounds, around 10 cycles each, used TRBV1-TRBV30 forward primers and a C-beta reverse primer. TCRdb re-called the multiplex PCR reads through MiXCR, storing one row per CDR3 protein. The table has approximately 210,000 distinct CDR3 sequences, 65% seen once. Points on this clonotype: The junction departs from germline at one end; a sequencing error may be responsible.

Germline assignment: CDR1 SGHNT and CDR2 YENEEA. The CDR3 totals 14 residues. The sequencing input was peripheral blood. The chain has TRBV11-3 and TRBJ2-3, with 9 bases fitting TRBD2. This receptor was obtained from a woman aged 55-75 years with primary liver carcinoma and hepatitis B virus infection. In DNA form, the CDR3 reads TGTGCCAGCGGCCGTAGCGGGAGCACAGATACACAGTATTTT. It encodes CASGRSGSTDTQYF.